Below are 29 T cell receptor beta chains sequenced from a single sample in a study of radiation and T cells in renal cell carcinoma (dated by TCRdb to the early 2020s). The library came from the immunoSEQ multiplex PCR assay. TCRdb holds this immuneACCESS table with in-frame rearrangements only. Some clones are missing; in checked studies, unresolved V genes explain under half, and the rest has no known cause. The table for this sample lists roughly 140,000 clones; roughly 90% of them were counted only once. The top ten clones comprise 10% to 15% of the sample. What this sample's time point label stands for: blood 2 weeks post-SBRT. Taken with the paper, the label for treatment or condition translates to: 15 Gy SBRT to primary tumor, nephrectomy 4 weeks later. This material consisted of blood, taken from a patient whose treatment included radiotherapy and nephrectomy. Receptor source: a woman in her forties or fifties with renal cell carcinoma.

This rearrangement joins TRBV2 to TRBJ2-5; 9 bases map to TRBD1. Germline lookup yields CDR1 SNHLY and CDR2 FYNNEI. Trimming cost V 5 bases and J 4 bases; bases outside gene matches: 5. The CDR3 sequence is 14 residues long. The CDR3 region is CASSSDRGRETQYF. CDR3 sequence (DNA): TGTGCCAGCAGTTCGGACAGGGGAAGAGAGACCCAGTACTTC. The full variable domain, with the rest looked up from reference TRBV2 and TRBJ2-5, is EPEVTQTPSHQVTQMGQEVILRCVPISNHLYFYWYRQILGQKVEFLVSFYNNEISEKSEIFDDQFSVERPDGSNFTLKIRSTKLEDSAMYFCASSSDRGRETQYFGPGTRLLVL.

The chain carries TRBV14 and TRBJ1-5; 10 bases are shared with TRBD1. Unmatched junction bases numbered 0, after V lost 1 base and J lost 6 bases. CDR3 length: 14 amino acids. The germline CDR1 and CDR2 sequences are SGHDN and FVKESK. The CDR3 reads CASSQGDRGQPQHF. In nucleotides, the CDR3 is TGTGCCAGCAGCCAAGGGGACAGGGGTCAGCCCCAGCATTTT.

The genes are TRBV6-6 and TRBJ1-2; 7 bases fit TRBD1. The length of the CDR3 is 16 residues. Trimming at V came to 7 bases and at J to 2 bases, leaving 13 bases not matched to a gene. CDR1 is MNHNY, CDR2 SVGAGI, per germline (reference sequence). CDR3 coding DNA: TGTGCCAGCACCCACAGGGGACTTTTGGGCAACTATGGCTACACCTTC. It translates to CASTHRGLLGNYGYTF.

This chain connects TRBV5-4 to TRBJ2-7, with TRBD1 matching over 10 bases. The germline gives CDR1 SGHNT, CDR2 YYREEE (reference sequence). This CDR3 comprises 15 residues. V shed 4 bases and J 2 bases; nucleotides not matched to a gene: 6. The CDR3 nucleotides are TGTGCCAGCAGCCCCCCCGGACAGGGGGCCTACGAGCAGTACTTC. As protein: CASSPPGQGAYEQYF.

The chain links TRBV7-2 to TRBJ2-3; D possibly corresponds to TRBD2 (7 bases). The CDR3 has 16 amino acids. Looked up from germline, CDR1 is SGHTA and CDR2 is FQGNSA. Between the trimmed V and J ends, which lost 8 bases and 8 bases, there was a span of 26 bases. CDR3 residues: CASWGLVAGAELTQYF. The DNA for the CDR3 is TGTGCCAGCTGGGGGCTAGTGGCGGGGGCCGAGCTTACGCAGTATTTT.

The chain combines TRBV18 with TRBJ2-7; D possibly matches TRBD1 or TRBD2 (6 bases each). Germline-derived CDR1 and CDR2 are KGHSH and LQKENI. V dropped 8 bases and J dropped 1 base, with 15 bases sitting between them. The CDR3 is 14 amino acids. The CDR3 loop reads CASHSTGRSYEQYF. The CDR3 nucleotides are TGTGCCAGCCACAGCACAGGGAGGTCCTACGAGCAGTACTTC. Together with reference TRBV18 and TRBJ2-7, the CDR3 gives the full variable domain: NAGVMQNPRHLVRRRGQEARLRCSPMKGHSHVYWYRQLPEEGLKFMVYLQKENIIDESGMPKERFSAEFPKEGPSILRIQQVVRGDSAAYFCASHSTGRSYEQYFGPGTRLTVT.

The V gene is TRBV6-6, the J gene TRBJ2-7; TRBD1 agrees at 10 bases. Trimming cost V 6 bases and J 1 base; bases outside gene matches: 6. This CDR3 is built from 15 residues. Germline CDR1 and CDR2: MNHNY and SVGAGI (reference sequence). For the CDR3, the DNA is TGTGCCAGCAGACACGACAGGGGGCCTTCCTACGAGCAGTACTTC. Encoded protein: CASRHDRGPSYEQYF.

The chain uses TRBV10-2 and TRBJ1-1; D may be TRBD1 (6 bases). The CDR3 loop spans 14 amino acids. From germline, CDR1 is WSHSY and CDR2 SAAADI. Trimming pared 7 bases from V and 2 bases from J, leaving 14 bases between. The CDR3 region is CASKGGRQNTEAFF. The CDR3 nucleotides are TGCGCCAGCAAGGGGGGCAGGCAAAACACTGAAGCTTTCTTT.

This chain joins TRBV11-3 and TRBJ1-5; D remains ambiguous. V was pared by 1 base and J by 3 bases, with 7 bases between. The CDR3 consists of 14 residues. Per the germline V gene, CDR1 is SGHNT and CDR2 is YENEEA. The CDR3 loop reads CASSLGGVNQPQHF. DNA for the CDR3: TGTGCCAGCAGCTTAGGTGGAGTCAATCAGCCCCAGCATTTT.

The J gene is TRBJ2-3, the V gene TRBV6-5; D might be TRBD2 (7 bases). CDR1 and CDR2 from the germline V gene are MNHEY and SVGAGI. The CDR3 is 15 residues long. Trimming shortened V by 0 bases and J by 4 bases, and 11 bases separated the two germline ends. The CDR3 nucleotides are TGTGCCAGCAGTTACTCGGGGGGGCCTGCAGATACGCAGTATTTT. Protein: CASSYSGGPADTQYF.

V gene TRBV7-6 combines with J gene TRBJ1-2; D is possibly TRBD1 (5 bases). This CDR3 comprises 16 residues. Germline lookup yields CDR1 SGHVS and CDR2 FNYEAQ. The V end was cut by 5 bases, the J end by 7 bases, with 23 bases between. This CDR3 is CASSGGDPLALFGYTF. In nucleotides, the CDR3 is TGTGCCAGCAGCGGGGGGGACCCACTAGCGTTGTTTGGCTACACCTTC.

The chain has TRBV6-5 and TRBJ2-7, with a possible D match to TRBD2 (5 bases). Per the germline V gene, CDR1 is MNHEY and CDR2 is SVGAGI. Deletions cut 10 bases from V and 2 bases from J, with 15 bases between. CDR3 size: 13 residues. The CDR3 sequence is CATGLPGTYEQYF. The CDR3 DNA sequence: TGTGCCACCGGACTCCCTGGTACCTACGAGCAGTACTTC.

V usage is TRBV11-1 and J usage is TRBJ2-7; tentative D call: TRBD1 (6 bases). CDR1 and CDR2 from the germline V gene are SGHAT and FQDESV (reference sequence). Trimming removed 7 bases from V and 1 base from J, with 14 bases in between. The CDR3 has 14 amino acids. The CDR3 spells CASTSHRDSYEQYF. DNA for the CDR3: TGTGCCAGCACCAGCCACAGGGATTCCTACGAGCAGTACTTC.

This clone occurred once. This chain links TRBV9 with TRBJ1-4; 8 bases match TRBD1. With 0 bases clipped from V and 2 bases from J, the junction kept 3 bases outside the gene matches. Germline lookup yields CDR1 SGDLS and CDR2 YYNGEE. This CDR3 spans 16 amino acids. CDR3: CASSVGGTGTNEKLFF. Here the CDR3 DNA reads TGTGCCAGCAGCGTAGGAGGGACAGGCACTAATGAAAAACTGTTTTTT. Using reference TRBV9 and TRBJ1-4 for the parts outside the CDR3, the full variable domain is DSGVTQTPKHLITATGQRVTLRCSPRSGDLSVYWYQQSLDQGLQFLIQYYNGEERAKGNILERFSAQQFPDLHSELNLSSLELGDSALYFCASSVGGTGTNEKLFFGSGTQLSVL.

The V gene is TRBV18, the J gene TRBJ2-1; D gene uncertain. Germline CDR1 and CDR2: KGHSH and LQKENI. The V end was cut by 3 bases, the J end by 4 bases, with 19 bases between. The CDR3 runs 17 residues. CDR3 nucleotides: TGTGCCAGCTCACCTACAAGGGCAGGCTCTTCGTACAATGAGCAGTTCTTC. It yields the protein CASSPTRAGSSYNEQFF.

V and J are TRBV9 and TRBJ2-1, with a weak D call TRBD2 (6 bases). V dropped 3 bases and J dropped 4 bases, with 14 bases sitting between them. Germline-derived CDR1 and CDR2 are SGDLS and YYNGEE. This CDR3 contains 15 residues. CDR3 sequence reads: CASSAPGLPYNEQFF. Written as DNA, the CDR3 is TGTGCCAGCAGCGCGCCGGGACTTCCTTACAATGAGCAGTTCTTC.

Comment on this clone: At one end the junction does not follow the germline gene, possibly because of a read error. The chain couples TRBV6-1 to TRBJ2-3; 10 bases align to TRBD2. Germline loops: CDR1 MNHNS, CDR2 SASEGT. This CDR3 is built from 16 residues. CDR3 in amino acids: CASREAGGQNTDTQYF. CDR3 nucleotides: TGTGCCAGCAGGGAAGCGGGGGGGCAGAACACAGATACGCAGTATTTT.

The chain combines TRBV6-5 with TRBJ2-3; no firm D call. CDR3 length: 10 residues. Per germline, CDR1 MNHEY and CDR2 SVGAGI. Here the CDR3 reads CAAGRDTQYF. In DNA form, the CDR3 reads TGTGCAGCAGGTCGAGATACGCAGTATTTT.

This chain connects TRBV19 to TRBJ1-1, with D unclear. From germline, CDR1 is LNHDA and CDR2 SQIVND (reference sequence). Trimming took off 7 bases at V and 0 bases at J, with 12 bases between the two ends. The CDR3 spans 14 residues. The CDR3 bases are TGTGCCAGTACGAAAGGACGGATGAACACTGAAGCTTTCTTT. Translated: CASTKGRMNTEAFF.

This clone was observed a handful of times. Written as DNA, the CDR3 is TGTGCCAGCACCCGGACTAGCGGGGAAACAGATACGCAGTATTTT. This encodes CASTRTSGETDTQYF. The rearrangement uses TRBV6-6 and TRBJ2-3; the match to TRBD2 covers 12 bases. Germline V gene data show CDR1 as MNHNY and CDR2 as SVGAGI (reference sequence). Trimming took 7 bases from V and 3 from J; bases not matched to a gene: 5. The CDR3 covers 15 residues.

As regards this clone: This sample includes further DNA sequences coding for the same CDR3. The chain has TRBV5-1 and TRBJ2-7, with D uncertain. V lost 0 bases and J lost 2, with 9 bases in between. Germline CDR1 reads SGHRS; CDR2 reads YFSETQ. This CDR3 region has 14 residues. This CDR3 reads CASSLVVSPYEQYF. In DNA, the CDR3 is TGCGCCAGCAGCTTGGTAGTTTCTCCCTACGAGCAGTACTTC. The whole variable domain, remainder taken from reference TRBV5-1 and TRBJ2-7, is KAGVTQTPRYLIKTRGQQVTLSCSPISGHRSVSWYQQTPGQGLQFLFEYFSETQRNKGNFPGRFSGRQFSNSRSEMNVSTLELGDSALYLCASSLVVSPYEQYFGPGTRLTVT.

This sequence joins TRBV6-5 and TRBJ1-5; 8 nucleotides match TRBD1. CDR3 length: 14 residues. Germline CDR1 MNHEY, CDR2 SVGAGI. Trimming took 6 bases from V and 2 from J; bases not matched to a gene: 3. The CDR3 DNA sequence: TGTGCCAGCAGCGTACAGGGGGGCAATCAGCCCCAGCATTTT. This gives the protein CASSVQGGNQPQHF.

The chain employs TRBV2 and TRBJ1-1, with D tentatively TRBD1 (5 bases). Between the trimmed V and J ends, which lost 6 bases and 0 bases, there was a span of 17 bases. The CDR3 has 16 residues. Germline V CDR1 and CDR2: SNHLY, FYNNEI. The CDR3 is CASRVGVGAMNTEAFF. The CDR3 nucleotides read TGTGCCAGCAGAGTGGGGGTTGGGGCTATGAACACTGAAGCTTTCTTT.

This clone turned up a few times. V gene TRBV9 combines with J gene TRBJ1-1; D possibly corresponds to TRBD1 (6 bases). Between the trimmed V and J ends, which lost 4 bases and 1 base, there was a span of 17 bases. Germline CDR1 is SGDLS and CDR2 is YYNGEE. CDR3 length: 16 amino acids. The DNA of the CDR3 is TGTGCCAGCAGCCCGTTCGGCACAGGGCCGAACACTGAAGCTTTCTTT. Its protein is CASSPFGTGPNTEAFF.

V and J are TRBV11-3 and TRBJ2-2; tentative D call: TRBD1 (6 bases). V was clipped by 1 base and J by 5 bases, with 8 bases between them. The CDR3 has 14 residues. Germline CDR1 is SGHNT and CDR2 is YENEEA. CDR3 residues: CASSLAGATGELFF. The CDR3 DNA follows: TGTGCCAGCAGCTTAGCAGGGGCGACCGGGGAGCTGTTTTTT. The full variable domain, rest sourced from reference TRBV11-3 and TRBJ2-2, is EAGVVQSPRYKIIEKKQPVAFWCNPISGHNTLYWYLQNLGQGPELLIRYENEEAVDDSQLPKDRFSAERLKGVDSTLKIQPAELGDSAVYLCASSLAGATGELFFGEGSRLTVL.

The chain uses TRBV6-5 and TRBJ1-6, with TRBD1 as a possible D gene (6 bases). Trimming took 7 bases from V and 4 from J, leaving 14 bases between them. Germline loops: CDR1 MNHEY, CDR2 SVGAGI. The CDR3 runs 15 residues. CDR3 amino acids: CASTKRGHYNSPLHF. CDR3 coding DNA: TGTGCCAGCACCAAGAGGGGACATTATAATTCACCCCTCCACTTT.

The CDR3 DNA reads as TGTGCCAGCAGCTTAAATATCGGCGTGGGAGAGACCCAGTACTTC. It encodes CASSLNIGVGETQYF. The rearrangement joins TRBV11-2 to TRBJ2-5; D ambiguous. Trimming removed 2 bases from V and 4 bases from J, with 14 bases in between. This CDR3 is 15 amino acids long. CDR1 SGHAT and CDR2 FQNNGV come from the germline V gene.

This clone showed up just once. The chain employs TRBV19 and TRBJ1-5; D not certain. Germline CDR1 is LNHDA and CDR2 is SQIVND (reference sequence). The CDR3 is made up of 13 amino acids. The V and J ends lost 11 bases and 7 bases respectively, with 18 bases between them. The CDR3 loop is CASNDQRSQPQHF. DNA of the CDR3: TGTGCCTCAAATGATCAAAGAAGCCAGCCCCAGCATTTT.

The chain joins TRBV12-5 to TRBJ2-7, with D possibly being TRBD1 or TRBD2 (5 bases each). Between the trimmed V and J ends, which lost 7 bases and 0 bases, there was a span of 16 bases. CDR1 is LGHNT and CDR2 is FRNRAP in the germline V gene. This CDR3 is 15 amino acids long. DNA of the CDR3: TGTGCTAGTGTTCCACCGGGACGGCGCTCCTACGAGCAGTACTTC. Its protein is CASVPPGRRSYEQYF.